The T cell receptor (beta chain) under discussion was sequenced for a study of a mutant IDH1 vaccine in newly diagnosed glioma. Study at large: Treated patients comprised about 60% males and approximately 40% females, mean age about 38 years.

To note about this clone: Its antigen is unknown.

Time point specified: week 11, during vaccination. Vaccine doses each comprised 300 ug of mutant IDH1 20-mer peptide, with topical imiquimod. Germline CDR1 reads SGDLS; CDR2 reads YYNGEE. J lost 1 base, V lost 3 bases, and 1 base had no gene match. The CDR3 consists of 15 residues. The data were produced by immunoSEQ multiplex PCR, yet TCRdb's version contains in-frame clones alone and is incomplete. The sample gives 110,000 or so clones, 90% of which show up once; roughly 0.62% is in the top ten. The sequence derives from a woman between 50 and 59 years old with glioma. The chain uses TRBV9 and TRBJ2-7; 13 bases map to TRBD2. This sample comprised PBMCs, obtained from a glioma patient whose treatment included an IDH1 peptide vaccine. CDR3 sequence (DNA): TGTGCCAGCAGCGAGGGACTAGCGGGATCCTACGAGCAGTACTTC. Protein sequence: CASSEGLAGSYEQYF.